The source of this TCR beta chain is a study of blood T cell repertoires in COVID-19. Profiled with immunoSEQ multiplex PCR; TCRdb holds only in-frame clones, not every one. The data show approximately 100,000 clones, 82% seen once. Germline-derived CDR1 and CDR2 are KGHSH and LQKENI. CDR3 length: 15 residues. V was pared by 3 bases and J by 4 bases, with 4 bases of the junction left unmatched. This clone occurred a few times. The rearrangement uses TRBV18 and TRBJ2-1, with TRBD2 matching 9 bases. This clonotype was obtained from a man aged 55 to 70 with acute or convalescent COVID-19. Input material: peripheral blood. CDR3 sequence: CASSPRTSEYNEQFF. In DNA, the CDR3 is TGTGCCAGCTCACCCCGGACTAGCGAGTACAATGAGCAGTTCTTC.